These 22 T cell receptor beta chains were sequenced from one sample in a study of identical twins (dated by TCRdb to between 2015 and 2016). Receptors were amplified or captured by 5' RACE. Sequencing instrument: Illumina HiSeq 2000. TCRdb handled the public reads itself, with Q25 trimming in fastp and clone calling in MiXCR, and kept productive beta chains. Identical CDR3 protein sequences are pooled into one entry, listed with their most common genes and DNA. In all, the sample holds 1.5 million to 2 million distinct CDR3 sequences, and around a third of those were seen once. The ten largest clonotypes hold about 0.27% of the sample. The source material was cord blood. These receptors all come from a newborn girl in good health.

This clonotype was observed a few times. The rearrangement uses TRBV10-3 and TRBJ1-5, with D tentatively TRBD1 (5 bases). Trimming cost V 3 bases and J 7 bases, with 13 bases left between them. The germline V gene encodes CDR1 ENHRY and CDR2 SYGVKD. The length of the CDR3 is 14 residues. DNA for the CDR3: TGTGCCATCAGTGACGGCAGGGTCTTGCAGCCCCAGCATTTT. Translated, it gives CAISDGRVLQPQHF.

There are a few counts of this clonotype. The V gene is TRBV7-8, the J gene TRBJ1-6, with 7 bases matching TRBD1. With V trimmed by 4 bases and J by 2 bases, 2 bases remained unmatched. Germline loops: CDR1 SGHVS, CDR2 FQNEAQ. The CDR3 has 15 residues. The CDR3 DNA is TGTGCCAGCAGCTCCGACAGGGCCTATAATTCACCCCTCCACTTT. Translation gives CASSSDRAYNSPLHF.

V gene TRBV14 combines with J gene TRBJ2-1, with D perhaps assigned TRBD1 or TRBD2 (5 bases each). V lost 5 bases and J 4 bases, leaving 15 bases between the germline ends. The CDR3 is 15 amino acids. Germline loops: CDR1 SGHDN, CDR2 FVKESK. This CDR3 reads CASSGTPRKYNEQFF. DNA of the CDR3: TGTGCCAGCAGCGGGACCCCCCGCAAATACAATGAGCAGTTCTTC.

The sample holds one count of this clonotype. Compared with germline, one end of the junction differs, possibly owing to a read error. V gene TRBV6-6 combines with J gene TRBJ2-7; D possibly uses TRBD1 or TRBD2 (6 bases each). There are 14 residues in the CDR3. In germline, CDR1 is MNHNY, CDR2 SVGAGI (reference sequence). The CDR3 region is CASTTTGRSYEHYF. CDR3 DNA sequence: TGTGCCAGCACCACTACAGGGAGGTCCTACGAGCACTACTTC.

This clonotype showed up just a few times. The CDR3 here is CSVEDRGQALGEQYF. CDR3 coding DNA: TGCAGCGTTGAAGATAGGGGACAGGCCCTTGGCGAGCAGTACTTC. J is TRBJ2-4 and V is TRBV29-1, with 8 nucleotides matching TRBD1. The J call is uncertain, as TRBJ2-7 better fits the DNA end. The length of the CDR3 is 15 residues. Germline V gives CDR1 SQVTM, CDR2 ANQGSEA.

This clonotype was observed a few times. This chain links TRBV13 with TRBJ1-1; TRBD1 is a possible D gene (6 bases). V shed 8 bases and J shed 9 bases, with 19 bases lying between them. The CDR3 consists of 13 residues. Germline values: CDR1 PRHDT, CDR2 FYEKMQ (reference sequence). The CDR3 coding sequence is TGTGCCAGCCTGACTACGGGCGGGGGCCAAGCTTTCTTT. It codes for CASLTTGGGQAFF.

This clonotype was counted a few times. The chain uses TRBV20-1 and TRBJ2-1; 7 bases fit TRBD1. Unmatched junction bases numbered 10, after V lost 6 bases and J lost 5 bases. Germline assignment: CDR1 DFQATT and CDR2 SNEGSKA (reference sequence). CDR3 size: 14 residues. CDR3 protein: CSADRDSINNEQFF. In DNA form, the CDR3 reads TGCAGTGCGGACCGGGACAGCATAAACAATGAGCAGTTCTTC.

In its sample, this clonotype was seen a few times. V and J are TRBV6-6 and TRBJ2-7; no firm D call. This CDR3 spans 14 amino acids. V shed 8 bases and J shed 3 bases, with 17 bases lying between them. Looked up from germline, CDR1 is MNHNY and CDR2 is SVGAGI (reference sequence). Here the CDR3 DNA reads TGTGCCAGCTCCCCGGCAGCAAAGGGCTACGAGCAGTACTTC. Residues: CASSPAAKGYEQYF.

This clonotype came up many times. J is TRBJ2-3 and V is TRBV29-1; a weak D match, TRBD2 (7 bases). Trimming left V 4 bases short and J 4 bases short, with 21 bases between. Germline V lookup: CDR1 SQVTM, CDR2 ANQGSEA. The CDR3 has 16 amino acids. The CDR3 reads CSVARDRGAKADTQYF. The CDR3 DNA reads TGCAGCGTTGCCCGGGATCGGGGGGCAAAGGCAGATACGCAGTATTTT.

The gene calls are TRBV20-1 and TRBJ1-1; D is perhaps TRBD1 (5 bases). The V end lost 3 bases, the J end lost 1 base, and 12 bases lay between the germline ends. CDR3 size: 14 residues. Germline loops: CDR1 DFQATT, CDR2 SNEGSKA (reference sequence). DNA of the CDR3: TGCAGTGCTAGGTGGAGGGGCCGGAACACTGAAGCTTTCTTT. Amino acid sequence: CSARWRGRNTEAFF.

The chain joins TRBV5-1 to TRBJ2-4; D is possibly TRBD2 (6 bases). With the DNA end fitting TRBJ2-7 better, the J assignment may be wrong. The CDR3 sequence is 17 residues long. Germline CDR1 is SGHRS and CDR2 is YFSETQ. CDR3 sequence (DNA): TGCACCAACGAAGTCCGAATCAGGGACTTCCCTTATTACGAGCAGTACTTC. This codes for CTNEVRIRDFPYYEQYF.

As to this clonotype: Possible read error: a much larger clone is one base away. The chain links TRBV6-1 to TRBJ2-3, with 12 bases matching TRBD2. The CDR3 extends over 17 amino acids. Germline CDR1 reads MNHNS; CDR2 reads SASEGT. This chain's CDR3 is CASSRRLAGVGTDTRYF. The CDR3 DNA is TGTGCCAGCAGTCGTCGACTAGCGGGAGTCGGCACAGATACGCGGTATTTT.

The chain combines TRBV6-2 or TRBV6-3 with TRBJ1-1; D remains unclear. This CDR3 spans 14 amino acids. V was pared by 0 bases and J by 2 bases, with 7 bases between. Germline V gene data show CDR1 as MNHEY and CDR2 as SVGEGT. Here the CDR3 reads CASSYSIDNTEAFF. The CDR3 coding sequence is TGTGCCAGCAGTTACTCGATTGACAACACTGAAGCTTTCTTT.

This sequence joins TRBV7-9 and TRBJ2-1; 9 positions match TRBD2. Trimming removed 3 bases from V and 8 bases from J; junction bases left unmatched: 8. The CDR3 has 15 amino acids. Germline CDR1 SEHNR, CDR2 FQNEAQ (reference sequence). As DNA, the CDR3 is TGTGCCAGCAGCTTCCCGGGGACTAGCAAGTATGAGCAGTTCTTC. Its protein product is CASSFPGTSKYEQFF.

This rearrangement joins TRBV5-1 to TRBJ1-2, with unresolved D. This CDR3 region has 13 residues. Germline assignment: CDR1 SGHRS and CDR2 YFSETQ. V was shortened by 2 bases and J by 5 bases, with 10 bases between the two germline ends. CDR3 sequence: CASSFKGVYGYTF. In nucleotides, the CDR3 is TGCGCCAGCAGCTTTAAGGGAGTGTATGGCTACACCTTC. Drawing the rest from reference TRBV5-1 and TRBJ1-2, the complete variable domain is KAGVTQTPRYLIKTRGQQVTLSCSPISGHRSVSWYQQTPGQGLQFLFEYFSETQRNKGNFPGRFSGRQFSNSRSEMNVSTLELGDSALYLCASSFKGVYGYTFGSGTRLTVV.

CDR3 DNA: TGCGCCAGCAGCTCCCGGCGTGAGGGTCACACTGAAGCTTTCTTT. The encoded protein is CASSSRREGHTEAFF. This chain links TRBV5-1 with TRBJ1-1, with D uncertain. V was shortened by 3 bases and J by 3 bases, with 15 bases between the two germline ends. Germline CDR1 reads SGHRS; CDR2 reads YFSETQ. This CDR3 region has 15 residues.

This clonotype was recorded many times. The V and J genes are TRBV25-1 and TRBJ1-2; D ambiguous. V lost 5 bases to trimming and J lost 4 bases, with 8 bases between them. The CDR3 consists of 12 residues. CDR1 is MGHDK, CDR2 SYGVNS, per germline. The CDR3 here is CASSRDLYGYTF. In DNA form, the CDR3 reads TGTGCCAGCAGTCGAGACCTCTATGGCTACACCTTC.

The chain links TRBV7-8 to TRBJ2-5; 14 bases are shared with TRBD2. Judging by the DNA end, TRBJ2-7 fits better; the J call may be wrong. Per germline, CDR1 SGHVS and CDR2 FQNEAQ. The CDR3 consists of 18 residues. The chain's CDR3 is CASSLLSPGLAGVYEQYF. The DNA for the CDR3 is TGTGCCAGCAGCTTATTAAGCCCGGGACTAGCGGGAGTATACGAGCAGTACTTC.

This clonotype was seen only a few times. V usage is TRBV4-1 and J usage is TRBJ2-1; a possible D gene is TRBD2 (7 bases). V was trimmed by 0 bases and J by 7 bases, leaving 13 bases between them. The CDR3 consists of 15 residues. Germline V gene data show CDR1 as MGHRA and CDR2 as YSYEKL. For the CDR3, the DNA is TGCGCCAGCAGCCAAGATCGAGGGGGGGCAAATGAGCAGTTCTTC. Translating it yields CASSQDRGGANEQFF.

The chain recombines TRBV6-6 with TRBJ2-1; the D gene is possibly TRBD2 (5 bases). The DNA matches TRBJ2-7 better at its end, which makes the J call doubtful. CDR1 and CDR2 from the germline V gene are MNHNY and SVGAGI (reference sequence). This CDR3 region has 15 residues. For the CDR3, the DNA is TGTGCCAGCAGACATTATTCTAGCTCCTACAATGAGCAGTACTTC. Amino acids: CASRHYSSSYNEQYF.

The CDR3 DNA reads TGCAGTGCTAGACCCACAGGGAAAGGGGGGCAGTACTTC. This encodes CSARPTGKGGQYF. The rearrangement uses TRBV20-1 and TRBJ2-7; D might be TRBD1 (6 bases). V dropped 2 bases and J dropped 9 bases, with 17 bases sitting between them. The CDR3 covers 13 residues. Germline V lookup: CDR1 DFQATT, CDR2 SNEGSKA (reference sequence).

This clonotype was counted between two and nine times. The chain joins TRBV6-6 to TRBJ1-2; D gene uncertain. The V gene lost 0 bases and the J gene lost 4 bases, with 9 bases spanning the gap. Germline CDR1 MNHNY, CDR2 SVGAGI (reference sequence). The CDR3 covers 14 residues. The chain's CDR3 is CASSYSSGSYGYTF. CDR3 nucleotide sequence: TGTGCCAGCAGTTACTCGTCGGGGAGCTATGGCTACACCTTC.